This TCR beta chain was found in a study of glioma-infiltrating T cells. As for the study in general: Glioblastomas were WHO grade IV, sampled at first diagnosis; low-grade were grade II. Sequencing aimed for 4.5- to 10-fold coverage of roughly one million peripheral T cells. The study's findings and limits: Non-neoplastic patients had below-expected tissue-blood divergence, while all gliomas exceeded expectation. Shared blood CDR3 signature motifs marked patients with low tissue-blood divergence.

This CDR3 is 15 amino acids long. Per germline, CDR1 SNHLY and CDR2 FYNNEI. Trimming pared 0 bases from V and 4 bases from J, leaving 12 bases between. This clonotype has a handful of counts. As yet, its antigen is unknown. TCR alpha and beta CDR3 regions were amplified from RNA using iRepertoire nested multiplex PCR. One entry per CDR3 protein, called by TCRdb with MiXCR from the multiplex PCR reads. The sample has a few hundred thousand distinct CDR3 sequences, around 45% seen once. V gene TRBV2 combines with J gene TRBJ1-1; no definite D call. The specimen was glioma tissue, nonneoplastic brain tissue, or PBMCs (not recorded which). The sequence came from a human donor with low-grade glioma or glioblastoma, undergoing nonglioma brain surgery, or in good health (not recorded which). The CDR3 loop reads CASSEARGSGTEAFF. Here the CDR3 DNA reads TGTGCCAGCAGTGAAGCAAGAGGATCAGGCACTGAAGCTTTCTTT.